This entry lists 21 T cell receptor beta chains sequenced from one sample in a study of T-cell reconstitution after alpha-beta-depleted transplantation in children. Construction of the TCRbeta library involved unique molecular identifiers. TCRdb reprocessed the PCR reads with MiXCR, giving one entry per CDR3 protein. The sample consists of about 400,000 distinct CDR3 sequences, roughly 20% of them appearing once. The sequences come from PBMCs from the stem cell graft donor, collected from the stem cell graft. The receptors were gathered from a human donor who donated a stem cell graft to a child with acute myeloid leukemia.

V is TRBV20-1 and J is TRBJ2-7; D not certain. The CDR3 runs to 13 residues. V lost 2 bases to trimming and J lost 0 bases, with 8 bases between them. CDR1 and CDR2 from the germline V gene are DFQATT and SNEGSKA (reference sequence). This chain's CDR3 is CSARIPGSYEQYF. CDR3 DNA sequence: TGCAGTGCTAGAATCCCGGGCTCCTACGAGCAGTACTTC.

V is TRBV5-1 and J is TRBJ2-5, with D possibly TRBD2 on 5 matching bases. V dropped 3 bases and J dropped 5 bases, with 11 bases sitting between them. The germline V gene encodes CDR1 SGHRS and CDR2 YFSETQ. There are 13 residues in the CDR3. The CDR3 sequence: CASSSRLRETQYF. The CDR3 DNA is TGCGCCAGCAGCTCTCGACTACGGGAGACCCAGTACTTC.

The chain uses TRBV10-3 and TRBJ2-3; the D gene is possibly TRBD2 (5 bases). V lost 5 bases to trimming and J lost 4 bases, with 16 bases between them. This CDR3 comprises 15 residues. From germline, CDR1 is ENHRY and CDR2 SYGVKD. The CDR3 nucleotides are TGTGCCATCAGTACGAGCGGCAGTAAACCAGATACGCAGTATTTT. It codes for CAISTSGSKPDTQYF.

The table lists this clonotype with a count of one. The chain carries TRBV7-3 and TRBJ2-5, with unresolved D. V lost 5 bases, J lost 4 bases, and 17 bases lay in between. CDR1 and CDR2 (germline): SGHTA, FQGTGA. The CDR3 runs to 15 residues. CDR3 coding DNA: TGTGCCAGCAGCGCCTCGCCCTACAGCGCAGAGACCCAGTACTTC. Its translation: CASSASPYSAETQYF.

This sequence joins TRBV20-1 and TRBJ1-5; D not resolved. The CDR3 is 19 residues long. Trimming stripped 0 bases from V and 0 bases from J, with 21 bases between. Germline assignment: CDR1 DFQATT and CDR2 SNEGSKA (reference sequence). The CDR3 loop reads CSARDEFEGPLYSNQPQHF. The DNA for the CDR3 is TGCAGTGCTAGAGATGAGTTTGAGGGCCCCCTTTATAGCAATCAGCCCCAGCATTTT.

This clonotype has a count of ten or more. The chain is built from TRBV11-2 and TRBJ2-7, with 15 bases matching TRBD2. Losses at the gene ends were 5 bases for V and 4 bases for J; bases not matched to a gene: 3. CDR3 length equals 15 residues. Germline V lookup: CDR1 SGHAT, CDR2 FQNNGV. The CDR3 region is CASSTGTSGGYEQYF. CDR3 nucleotides: TGTGCCAGCAGCACCGGGACTAGCGGGGGGTACGAGCAGTACTTC. Full variable domain (missing parts from reference TRBV11-2 and TRBJ2-7): EAGVAQSPRYKIIEKRQSVAFWCNPISGHATLYWYQQILGQGPKLLIQFQNNGVVDDSQLPKDRFSAERLKGVDSTLKIQPAKLEDSAVYLCASSTGTSGGYEQYFGPGTRLTVT.

This clonotype showed up many times. The V and J genes are TRBV29-1 and TRBJ2-5; unclear D gene. This CDR3 is built from 12 residues. Germline CDR1 reads SQVTM; CDR2 reads ANQGSEA. The V gene lost 4 bases and the J gene lost 1 base, with 7 bases spanning the gap. In nucleotides, the CDR3 is TGCAGCGTTGTAGTAGGCCAAGAGACCCAGTACTTC. It translates to CSVVVGQETQYF.

The chain combines TRBV12-3 or TRBV12-4 with TRBJ2-5; TRBD2 might be the D (6 bases). Trimming pared 2 bases from V and 4 bases from J, leaving 14 bases between. The CDR3 spans 15 residues. DNA for the CDR3: TGTGCCAGCAGTTTATCCGGGGGAAGGATAGAGACCCAGTACTTC. The encoded protein is CASSLSGGRIETQYF.

Only a few counts were recorded for this clonotype. The rearrangement joins TRBV5-1 to TRBJ2-1; 7 nucleotides line up with TRBD1. Germline loops: CDR1 SGHRS, CDR2 YFSETQ. The CDR3 has 14 amino acids. The V and J ends lost 8 bases and 0 bases, in that order; junction bases with no gene match: 5. For the CDR3, the DNA is TGCGCCAGTAAGACAGGGACCTCCTACAATGAGCAGTTCTTC. The encoded protein is CASKTGTSYNEQFF.

The chain employs TRBV12-3 or TRBV12-4 and TRBJ1-2, with D maybe TRBD1 (6 bases). CDR3 size: 13 residues. The V gene lost 2 bases and the J gene lost 6 bases, with 10 bases spanning the gap. The CDR3 loop is CASSLWDNNGYTF. The CDR3, as DNA: TGTGCCAGCAGTTTATGGGACAACAATGGCTACACCTTC.

The rearrangement links TRBV20-1 to TRBJ1-5; TRBD1 aligns across 9 bases. CDR3 length equals 13 residues. Germline CDR1 DFQATT, CDR2 SNEGSKA (reference sequence). V shed 6 bases, J shed 5 bases, and the junction held 5 bases outside the gene matches. DNA for the CDR3: TGCAGTGCCAGGACAGGGGTCGATCAGCCCCAGCATTTT. Translation: CSARTGVDQPQHF.

This clonotype was seen more than once but under ten times. The rearrangement links TRBV9 to TRBJ2-7; 14 positions match TRBD2. This CDR3 contains 14 residues. Germline V gene data show CDR1 as SGDLS and CDR2 as YYNGEE. Unmatched junction bases numbered 2, after V lost 3 bases and J lost 6 bases. This chain's CDR3 is CASSGGLAGGEQYF. DNA for the CDR3: TGTGCCAGCAGCGGCGGACTAGCGGGAGGCGAGCAGTACTTC.

The rearrangement links TRBV20-1 to TRBJ2-1; 9 nucleotides align to TRBD2. The CDR3 is 13 amino acids. CDR1 and CDR2 from the germline V gene are DFQATT and SNEGSKA (reference sequence). V dropped 8 bases and J dropped 2; count of bases not matched to a gene: 4. In DNA, the CDR3 is TGCAGTTTTGGACTAGCGACCTACAATGAGCAGTTCTTC. Translated, it gives CSFGLATYNEQFF.

The V and J genes are TRBV12-3 or TRBV12-4 and TRBJ1-2; D call uncertain. V gave up 3 bases and J gave up 8 bases, with 10 bases separating them. The CDR3 has 12 amino acids. The CDR3 sequence is CASSFRVGGYTF. The CDR3 nucleotides read TGTGCCAGCAGTTTTCGAGTGGGGGGCTACACCTTC.

On this clonotype: An end of the junction differs from the germline gene, which may be a read error. V and J are TRBV19 and TRBJ2-7; D is ambiguous. Looked up from germline, CDR1 is LNHDA and CDR2 is SQIVND (reference sequence). The CDR3 runs 8 residues. The CDR3 bases are TGTGCCAGTAGTGTGTCTAGTTTC. It encodes CASSVSSF.

The chain combines TRBV24-1 with TRBJ2-1, with 10 nucleotides matching TRBD2. V gave up 5 bases and J gave up 1 base; unmatched junction bases: 4. The CDR3 extends over 16 amino acids. CDR1 is KGHDR, CDR2 SFDVKD, per germline. The CDR3 here is CATSGLAGESYNEQFF. The CDR3 region has the DNA TGTGCCACCAGTGGTCTAGCGGGAGAGTCCTACAATGAGCAGTTCTTC.

Only a few counts were recorded for this clonotype. The CDR3 bases are TGCAGTGTCGTTAGGGACAGGGGAGTATACAATGAGCAGTTCTTC. Its translation: CSVVRDRGVYNEQFF. The chain uses TRBV20-1 and TRBJ2-1; 10 bases are shared with TRBD1. Trimming removed 7 bases from V and 4 bases from J; junction bases left unmatched: 10. Germline CDR1 DFQATT, CDR2 SNEGSKA (reference sequence). This CDR3 comprises 15 residues.

This chain links TRBV5-6 with TRBJ2-1, with D possibly matching TRBD1 (6 bases). Deletions cut 0 bases from V and 4 bases from J, with 17 bases between. The CDR3 covers 17 residues. Per germline, CDR1 SGHDT and CDR2 YYEEEE. In DNA form, the CDR3 reads TGTGCCAGCAGCTTGGTTTCCCAGGGGCGGGTATACAATGAGCAGTTCTTC. This gives the protein CASSLVSQGRVYNEQFF.

This clonotype showed up just a few times. V and J are TRBV5-1 and TRBJ2-7; no firm D call. This CDR3 region has 14 residues. Germline V gene sequence: CDR1 SGHRS, CDR2 YFSETQ. V was trimmed by 6 bases and J by 2 bases, leaving 15 bases between them. The CDR3 bases are TGCGCCAGCATAGGCCTAGGACGGACCTACGAGCAGTACTTC. Translation: CASIGLGRTYEQYF.

CDR3 residues: CSAASPGQATNTEAFF. Written as DNA, the CDR3 is TGCAGTGCTGCATCGCCGGGACAGGCGACGAACACTGAAGCTTTCTTT. The chain couples TRBV20-1 to TRBJ1-1, with 8 bases identical to TRBD1. The germline V gene encodes CDR1 DFQATT and CDR2 SNEGSKA (reference sequence). J gave up 1 base and V 5 bases, and 12 bases lay outside the gene matches. The CDR3 consists of 16 residues.

The chain recombines TRBV5-1 with TRBJ1-4; unclear D gene. CDR1 and CDR2 from the germline V gene are SGHRS and YFSETQ. This CDR3 comprises 15 residues. V gave up 0 bases and J gave up 3 bases, with 9 bases separating them. The chain's CDR3 is CASSLETASNEKLFF. The CDR3, as DNA: TGCGCCAGCAGCTTGGAAACAGCCTCTAATGAAAAACTGTTTTTT.